In its sample, the clone carrying this T cell receptor (beta chain) was seen a few times. Its target is not known. The authors drew ten milliliters of peripheral blood from each donor. The CDR3 is 13 amino acids. V was shortened by 3 bases and J by 2 bases, with 8 bases between the two germline ends. Germline lookup yields CDR1 KGHSH and CDR2 LQKENI. A J-beta primer mix and a sample-barcoded 5' primer were used in a second PCR of roughly 7 to 12 cycles. All samples gave at least 2.5 million CDR3-containing paired-end reads. Via MiXCR, TCRdb re-called the 5' RACE reads, giving one row per CDR3 protein. This table holds 700,000 to 900,000 distinct CDR3 sequences, roughly 24% found once. This sample is drawn from a study of blood T cells in healthy people across ages. Study results and limitations: Long-lived donors had more naive CD4+ cells and higher diversity than aged donors.

This same sample was also part of a study on T cells of mothers and their children. This second study says: A few healthy Caucasian mothers, along with their six children, served as the donors.

The chain employs TRBV18 and TRBJ2-7, with a weak D call TRBD2 (5 bases). This receptor was identified in a boy between 10 and 17 years old in good health. Sequencing was performed on blood. DNA for the CDR3: TGTGCCAGCTCACCCGTGGGAGCCTACGAGCAGTACTTC. This gives the protein CASSPVGAYEQYF.